This section outlines one TCR beta chain sequence together with its context. What it binds is not known. The sample's time point: blood from clinic visit 5 months post-surgery; TSC patient then seizure free. The sequenced cases were selected for having the highest brain T cell transcript signatures. Before surgery, patients took at least one anti-epileptic drug. This sample is part of a study of brain T cells in children with intractable seizures. Germline V gene sequence: CDR1 MGHRA, CDR2 YSYEKL. Trimming removed 1 base at V and 0 bases at J, with 7 bases between. The CDR3 has 15 amino acids. The study, taken as a whole, reports: Clones missing pre-surgery may reflect undersampling of that blood sample.

Sequencing was performed with immunoSEQ multiplex PCR; in TCRdb, only in-frame clones are kept and a portion is missing. The profile shows around 340,000 clones, nearly 95% of them singletons. The input for sequencing was peripheral blood, taken roughly 5 months after surgery. V and J are TRBV4-1 and TRBJ2-1, with D unresolved. The receptor comes from a boy under three years old with tuberous sclerosis and intractable seizures. CDR3 in amino acids: CASSQGWDSYNEQFF. CDR3 DNA sequence: TGCGCCAGCAGCCAAGGCTGGGACTCCTACAATGAGCAGTTCTTC.